One and the same sample provided the 17 T cell receptor beta chains below, sequenced in a study of cytomegalovirus exposure and HLA in healthy donors (dated by TCRdb to about 2017). Library prep was done by the immunoSEQ multiplex PCR assay. For the multiplex PCR, a mixture combining 60 forward primers for TCR Vbeta segments and 13 reverse primers for TCR Jbeta segments was used. TCRdb took over this immuneACCESS table, retaining in-frame rearrangements with V and J assigned. Such tables are incomplete; in checked studies, under half of the missing clones stem from an unresolved V gene, and the remainder is unexplained. The sample table lists some 98,000 clones, roughly two thirds of them with a count of one. The ten biggest clones cover under 3% of the sample. Sequencing was performed on PBMCs. The receptors here all came from a man aged 50 to 60 in good health and CMV-seronegative.

This clone is a singleton in its sample. The rearrangement links TRBV6-1 to TRBJ2-7, with D unclear. The CDR3 loop spans 12 amino acids. CDR1 is MNHNS, CDR2 SASEGT, per germline. The V end was cut by 5 bases, the J end by 4 bases, with 9 bases between. The CDR3 DNA sequence: TGTGCCAGCAGTCCCGGCGGATACGAGCAGTACTTC. Its translation: CASSPGGYEQYF.

In this sample, this clone turned up once. V usage is TRBV7-6 and J usage is TRBJ2-1; 9 bases are shared with TRBD2. Per the germline V gene, CDR1 is SGHVS and CDR2 is FNYEAQ. The J segment lost 8 bases and the V segment lost 1 base, leaving 6 bases of the junction unmatched. This CDR3 has 15 amino acids. CDR3 in DNA: TGTGCCAGCAGCTTAGATGCGGGAGGGCCGGATGAGCAGTTCTTC. Its protein product is CASSLDAGGPDEQFF.

The rearrangement joins TRBV27 to TRBJ2-7, with 10 bases fitting TRBD1. The CDR3 runs 14 residues. V lost 5 bases, J lost 6 bases, and 7 bases stayed unmatched. Germline loops: CDR1 MNHEY, CDR2 SMNVEV (reference sequence). The CDR3 DNA reads TGTGCCAGCAGTCCGGGACAGGGGATGGGCGAGCAGTACTTC. Translating it yields CASSPGQGMGEQYF.

CDR3 bases: TGTGCCAGCAGCCTAACAGGGAAGCCAAGAGGTGAAAAACTGTTTTTT. Its translation is CASSLTGKPRGEKLFF. The gene calls are TRBV7-6 and TRBJ1-4, with a weak D call TRBD1 (6 bases). Looked up from germline, CDR1 is SGHVS and CDR2 is FNYEAQ. This CDR3 contains 16 residues. V was cut by 5 bases and J by 7 bases, with 20 bases left in between.

V is TRBV12-5 and J is TRBJ1-3; D gene unclear. The CDR3 has 15 amino acids. The germline CDR1 and CDR2 sequences are LGHNT and FRNRAP. Trimming removed 0 bases at V and 0 bases at J, with 6 bases between. The CDR3 nucleotides are TGTGCTAGTGGTTTGGTACAGCACTCTGGAAACACCATATATTTT. It is translated as CASGLVQHSGNTIYF.

V gene TRBV19 combines with J gene TRBJ2-3, with D uncertain. This CDR3 has 17 residues. Germline CDR1 reads LNHDA; CDR2 reads SQIVND (reference sequence). Between the trimmed V and J ends, which lost 1 base and 1 base, there was a span of 15 bases. CDR3 nucleotides: TGTGCCAGTAGTATAGTCCCTCCCCCACAGCGCACAGATACGCAGTATTTT. It codes for CASSIVPPPQRTDTQYF.

The chain employs TRBV28 and TRBJ1-2; D call uncertain. The CDR3 covers 14 residues. Germline V CDR1 and CDR2: MDHEN, SYDVKM. The germline V and J ends were trimmed by 2 bases and 7 bases, with 14 bases remaining between them. CDR3 bases: TGTGCCAGCAGTTTACAGGCTAACGGGGTTGGCTACACCTTC. Translated: CASSLQANGVGYTF.

The genes are TRBV18 and TRBJ1-2, with 9 bases identical to TRBD1. CDR1 is KGHSH, CDR2 LQKENI, per germline. V dropped 1 base and J dropped 6; count of bases not matched to a gene: 3. This CDR3 spans 14 amino acids. CDR3 amino acids: CASSPRDRENGYTF. CDR3 coding DNA: TGTGCCAGCTCACCACGGGACAGGGAGAATGGCTACACCTTC.

The chain has TRBV11-3 and TRBJ2-1; D unresolved. The CDR3 runs to 12 residues. Germline V gives CDR1 SGHNT, CDR2 YENEEA. V shed 5 bases and J shed 10 bases, with 12 bases lying between them. The chain's CDR3 is CASSARFGEQFF. The CDR3 coding sequence is TGTGCCAGCAGCGCCAGGTTTGGGGAGCAGTTCTTC.

The rearrangement joins TRBV4-3 to TRBJ1-1; perhaps TRBD1 as D (5 bases). Germline CDR1 LGHNA, CDR2 YSLEER. CDR3 length: 15 amino acids. Trimming took off 0 bases at V and 6 bases at J, with 14 bases between the two ends. CDR3 sequence: CASSQDWDSPSEAFF. The CDR3 DNA reads TGCGCCAGCAGCCAAGACTGGGACTCTCCGTCTGAAGCTTTCTTT.

The V call is TRBV10-2, the J call TRBJ1-2, with 8 bases that match TRBD1. V trimming: 7 bases; J trimming: 4 bases; junction bases outside the gene matches: 8. The V gene's germline CDR1 is WSHSY and CDR2 SAAADI. The CDR3 length is 14 residues. The CDR3 spells CASTGQGRGYGYTF. In nucleotides, the CDR3 is TGCGCCAGCACCGGACAGGGTCGCGGCTATGGCTACACCTTC.

This chain uses TRBV6-5 with TRBJ1-2; D gene ambiguous. This CDR3 is built from 14 residues. V was cut by 0 bases and J by 5 bases, with 10 bases left in between. The V gene's germline CDR1 is MNHEY and CDR2 SVGAGI. The CDR3 DNA reads as TGTGCCAGCAGTTACTCGACAAGATCTTATGGCTACACCTTC. Its protein product is CASSYSTRSYGYTF.

The CDR3 reads CATSRQGSGDQPQHF. The CDR3, as DNA: TGTGCCACCAGCAGACAGGGTTCAGGAGATCAGCCCCAGCATTTT. This sequence joins TRBV15 and TRBJ1-5; D possibly corresponds to TRBD1 (5 bases). The CDR3 extends over 15 amino acids. Germline V gives CDR1 LNHNV, CDR2 YYDKDF (reference sequence). Trimming removed 2 bases at V and 5 bases at J, with 13 bases between.

This rearrangement joins TRBV5-4 to TRBJ2-6; TRBD1 is a possible D gene (5 bases). V gave up 4 bases and J gave up 0 bases, with 8 bases separating them. Germline CDR1 reads SGHNT; CDR2 reads YYREEE (reference sequence). CDR3 size: 15 residues. The CDR3, as DNA: TGTGCCAGCAGCCCCAGGGTCTCTGGGGCCAACGTCCTGACTTTC. The encoded protein is CASSPRVSGANVLTF.

This clone has a single count. This rearrangement joins TRBV10-3 to TRBJ2-7; D is possibly TRBD1 (5 bases). The CDR3 extends over 14 amino acids. V gave up 0 bases and J gave up 5 bases, with 11 bases separating them. From germline, CDR1 is ENHRY and CDR2 SYGVKD. Here the CDR3 reads CAISESWGTDEQYF. CDR3 DNA: TGTGCCATCAGTGAGTCGTGGGGCACTGACGAGCAGTACTTC.

The chain combines TRBV6-6 with TRBJ2-3; tentatively, D is TRBD2 (6 bases). V lost 0 bases, J lost 8 bases, and 15 bases lay in between. Germline CDR1 is MNHNY and CDR2 is SVGAGI (reference sequence). This CDR3 contains 15 residues. CDR3 loop: CASSYSYGGVGTQYF. The DNA of the CDR3 is TGTGCCAGCAGTTACTCCTACGGAGGGGTGGGTACGCAGTATTTT.

This chain links TRBV7-9 with TRBJ2-1, with 9 bases aligning to TRBD2. CDR1 SEHNR and CDR2 FQNEAQ come from the germline V gene (reference sequence). Losses at the gene ends were 1 base for V and 6 bases for J; bases not matched to a gene: 7. This CDR3 is built from 16 residues. CDR3 in DNA: TGTGCCAGCAGCTTAGACAGTAGCGGGAGTATCAATGAGCAGTTCTTC. Encoded protein: CASSLDSSGSINEQFF.